These T cell receptor beta chains were read from a single sample in a study of shared clonotypes between healthy human individuals. The method was immunoSEQ multiplex PCR; TCRdb's version includes in-frame clones alone and lacks a portion of them. The repertoire consists of approximately 1.1 million clones, with approximately 78% occurring once and the leading ten covering about 0.52%. The source material was memory CD4+ T cells from PBMCs. Every receptor here comes from a man younger than 35 in good health. Some clones in this sample may be carry-over from other donors' samples. Each CDR3 is given with its conserved first and last residue. Each record gives: CDR3 DNA, CDR3 protein, J gene, clone size, V gene, D gene. A D gene is named only where the DNA matches it firmly. For some rows the clone size is stated as once, few or many, or as a class when expanded; others skip it.

TGTGCCAGCAGCATACCGGGACGGTCAGTGGCTTTCTTT | CASSIPGRSVAFF | TRBJ1-1 | . | TRBV28 | .
TGTGCCAGCAGTGTCGGCCCGGCTGGCTACCCTTTCTTT | CASSVGPAGYPFF | TRBJ1-1 | once | TRBV28 | .
TGTGCCAGCAGCAGAGGGACAGCGAACAATGAGCAGTTCTTC | CASSRGTANNEQFF | TRBJ2-1 | many | TRBV11-2 | TRBD1
TGCGCCAGCAGCCAAGAAGCCTCGGCAGGCGAAGCTTTCTTT | CASSQEASAGEAFF | TRBJ1-1 | . | TRBV4-3 | .
TGCGCCAGCAGCGAAGGTCTCGGGGGCGAAAAACTGTTTTTT | CASSEGLGGEKLFF | TRBJ1-4 | few | TRBV5-1 | .
TGCGCCAGCAAATTGGGGCTAGGACTAGTCGCCGATGAGCAGTTCTTC | CASKLGLGLVADEQFF | TRBJ2-1 | . | TRBV5-1 | TRBD2
TGTGCCAGCAGCGGTAGACAGGGACGGGATACGCAGTATTTT | CASSGRQGRDTQYF | TRBJ2-3 | . | TRBV27 | TRBD1
TGCGCCAGCAGCTTGATGCAGGGGCCCTCTGGAAACACCATATATTTT | CASSLMQGPSGNTIYF | TRBJ1-3 | . | TRBV5-1 | .
TGTGCCAGCAGCTTAACTTGGGGCACAGATACGCAGTATTTT | CASSLTWGTDTQYF | TRBJ2-3 | . | TRBV7-2 | .
TGTGCCAGCAGCAGGGGCTACGAGCAGTACTTC | CASSRGYEQYF | TRBJ2-7 | . | TRBV6-5 | .
TGTGCCAGCAGCCCCCGGGCAGGGGGCTCCTACGAGCAGTACTTC | CASSPRAGGSYEQYF | TRBJ2-7 | . | TRBV11-3 | TRBD1
TGTGCCAGCAGCTTAGATCCCCTTTCAGGGGGGCGTGGCTACACCTTC | CASSLDPLSGGRGYTF | TRBJ1-2 | many | TRBV7-2 | TRBD1
TGTGCCAGCAGCCAAGATATCACAGTCCTCAATGAGCAGTTCTTC | CASSQDITVLNEQFF | TRBJ2-1 | . | TRBV4-2 | .
TGTGCCAGCAGCTCGCCCTCCCAGACAGGAAACATTCAGTACTTC | CASSSPSQTGNIQYF | TRBJ2-4 | . | TRBV11-2 | .
TGTGCCAGCAGCTTGGACCCTAGGGGAGGCGAGCAGTACTTC | CASSLDPRGGEQYF | TRBJ2-7 | . | TRBV7-3 | .
TGTGCCAGCAGCCCCGGGACTAGCGGGAGGCACCCGCAGTTCTTC | CASSPGTSGRHPQFF | TRBJ2-1 | . | TRBV7-3 | TRBD2
TGTGCCAGCAGCTTAGATTGGGATACGCAGTATTTT | CASSLDWDTQYF | TRBJ2-3 | . | TRBV7-2 | .
TGCGCCAGCAGCTTGCCGGGGACTAGCGGGAGCTACACAGATACGCAGTATTTT | CASSLPGTSGSYTDTQYF | TRBJ2-3 | once | TRBV5-1 | TRBD2
TGCGCCAGCAGCTCCGCCACGGCGGGACTAGGGGGGAATGAGCAGTTCTTC | CASSSATAGLGGNEQFF | TRBJ2-1 | . | TRBV5-1 | TRBD2
TGTGCCAGTAGTATTGTCGGACAGGGGGCAGACTACACCTTC | CASSIVGQGADYTF | TRBJ1-2 | once | TRBV19 | TRBD1
TGTGCCAGCAGTGATACCGGGAGGGCGGGGAATGAGCAGTTCTTC | CASSDTGRAGNEQFF | TRBJ2-1 | . | TRBV2 | TRBD2
TGTGCCAGCTCACCAGACACCGGGGAGCTGTTTTTT | CASSPDTGELFF | TRBJ2-2 | . | TRBV18 | .
TGCAGCGTTGGTCCAGCGGGAGTCTCCCACGAGCAGTACTTC | CSVGPAGVSHEQYF | TRBJ2-7 | . | TRBV29-1 | TRBD2
TGTGCCTGGAGTGTACTTAGAGGGCCCGGGGCCAACGTCCTGACTTTC | CAWSVLRGPGANVLTF | TRBJ2-6 | . | TRBV30 | .
TGTGCCAGTAGTCCCCGGGGGGACAGCAATCAGCCCCAGCATTTT | CASSPRGDSNQPQHF | TRBJ1-5 | . | TRBV19 | .
TGCGCCAGCAGCTTGACTAGCGGGGGGCCTTACAATGAGCAGTTCTTC | CASSLTSGGPYNEQFF | TRBJ2-1 | few | TRBV5-1 | TRBD2
TGTGCCTGGAGTGTACTTCAATCACCCCTCCACTTT | CAWSVLQSPLHF | TRBJ1-6 | few | TRBV30 | .
TGTGCCACAGCAGCTGGGGGCCCCTCTGGGGCCAACGTCCTGACTTTC | CATAAGGPSGANVLTF | TRBJ2-6 | . | TRBV21-1 | .
TGTGCCAGCAGTGAAGGGTCGGCACGATCTACCTACGAGCAGTACTTC | CASSEGSARSTYEQYF | TRBJ2-7 | once | TRBV6-1 | .
TGTGCCAGCAGAGGACAGGGGGCAGGAGGCTACACCTTC | CASRGQGAGGYTF | TRBJ1-2 | . | TRBV6-1 | TRBD1
TGCAGCGTTTCCCTAGCGGGCAATGAGCAGTTCTTC | CSVSLAGNEQFF | TRBJ2-1 | . | TRBV29-1 | TRBD2
TGTGCCAGCAGCGCCACACAGCGTGACACTGAAGCTTTCTTT | CASSATQRDTEAFF | TRBJ1-1 | few | TRBV4-2 | .
TGTGCCAGCAGCTCCCGGGCATCGTTGGCTTTCTTT | CASSSRASLAFF | TRBJ1-1 | . | TRBV5-5 | .
TGTGCCAGCAGTTTTTTGGGGGCGCGGAACACTGAAGCTTTCTTT | CASSFLGARNTEAFF | TRBJ1-1 | . | TRBV27 | .
TGTGCCAGCAGTGGTGGGGGGACCACTGAAGCTTTCTTT | CASSGGGTTEAFF | TRBJ1-1 | . | TRBV28 | .
TGTGCCAGCAGTTTAGGGCTAGTCAATCTGTTCTTC | CASSLGLVNLFF | TRBJ2-1 | . | TRBV27 | .
TGTGCCAGCGGTACGCTCCTAGCGGGAGCGGGGACAGATACGCAGTATTTT | CASGTLLAGAGTDTQYF | TRBJ2-3 | . | TRBV5-4 | TRBD2
TGTGCCAGCAGTCAAGAAGGGCTGGGCACTGAAGCTTTCTTT | CASSQEGLGTEAFF | TRBJ1-1 | few | TRBV6-5 | .
TGCGCCAGCAGCTTGGGGGACAGGGTGGATGGCTACACCTTC | CASSLGDRVDGYTF | TRBJ1-2 | . | TRBV5-1 | TRBD1
TGTGCCAGCTCACCCCGCGCCCCGTTGACGGGAAACAACAATGAGCAGTTCTTC | CASSPRAPLTGNNNEQFF | TRBJ2-1 | . | TRBV18 | .
TGTGCCAGCAGCTTAATGGGGCTAGCGGCAGATACGCAGTATTTT | CASSLMGLAADTQYF | TRBJ2-3 | . | TRBV7-3 | TRBD2
TGTGCCAGCAGTTACGACAGAAGAGGCACTGAAGCTTTCTTT | CASSYDRRGTEAFF | TRBJ1-1 | once | TRBV6-5 | .
TGTGCCAGCAGCCCCCGGCAAGACCAGTACTTC | CASSPRQDQYF | TRBJ2-4 | . | TRBV28 | .
TGCAGCGCCGATGGGGGCGGCACAGATACGCAGTATTTT | CSADGGGTDTQYF | TRBJ2-3 | . | TRBV29-1 | .
TGTGCCAGCAGTTACAGGGTGAACTATGGCTACACCTTC | CASSYRVNYGYTF | TRBJ1-2 | few | TRBV27 | .
TGTGCCAGCAGTGAATCGGAGGGAACCGGGCCCCAGTACTTC | CASSESEGTGPQYF | TRBJ2-5 | . | TRBV6-1 | .
TGTGCCAGCAGTAGACTAGGAGGGGGGGAGCAGTACTTC | CASSRLGGGEQYF | TRBJ2-7 | . | TRBV27 | .
TGTGCCAGCAAGGCGGAGTTAAGCTCCTACAATGAGCAGTTCTTC | CASKAELSSYNEQFF | TRBJ2-1 | . | TRBV2 | .
TGTGCCAGCAGCTTAGACAGGGGTACTCAGCCCCAGCATTTT | CASSLDRGTQPQHF | TRBJ1-5 | . | TRBV11-2 | .
TGTGCCAGCCGCCCTGGAGGGTCTGGAAACACCATATATTTT | CASRPGGSGNTIYF | TRBJ1-3 | . | TRBV5-5 | .
TGTGCCAGCAGCGAGACAGGGGGCAACTATGGCTACACCTTC | CASSETGGNYGYTF | TRBJ1-2 | . | TRBV9 | TRBD1
TGTGCCAGCAGCCTAGGACAGGGGACAGATACGCAGTATTTT | CASSLGQGTDTQYF | TRBJ2-3 | . | TRBV7-9 | TRBD1
TGTGCCAGCACGCGTCTGGGGACGACCTACGAGCAGTACTTC | CASTRLGTTYEQYF | TRBJ2-7 | . | TRBV6-1 | .
TGTGCCAGCAGCGTTAGCGGGAGAGTGTCCTACAATGAGCAGTTCTTC | CASSVSGRVSYNEQFF | TRBJ2-1 | . | TRBV7-9 | TRBD2
TGTGCCAGCAGTTCGACAGGGGTTCGGGGTCAGCCCCAGCATTTT | CASSSTGVRGQPQHF | TRBJ1-5 | . | TRBV28 | TRBD1
TGTGCCACCGAGGGACAAGGGATAGATACGCAGTATTTT | CATEGQGIDTQYF | TRBJ2-3 | . | TRBV10-3 | .
TGTGCCAGCTCACCACGACTGGCGAACACCGGGGAGCTGTTTTTT | CASSPRLANTGELFF | TRBJ2-2 | . | TRBV18 | .
TGTGCCAGCAGCCCGGGGACAGGGCTACGAAACACCATATATTTT | CASSPGTGLRNTIYF | TRBJ1-3 | . | TRBV11-3 | TRBD1
TGTGCCAGCAGTACCCAGGGGGCGCGTGGAAACACCATATATTTT | CASSTQGARGNTIYF | TRBJ1-3 | . | TRBV25-1 | TRBD1